The 10 T cell receptor beta chains below come from one sample, sequenced in a study of CD8 T cells in Susac syndrome. It was with random hexamers that about 0.45 to 1 ug RNA was reverse transcribed. Each CDR3 protein is one row after TCRdb ran MiXCR on the immunoSEQ multiplex PCR reads. The data show 180,000 or so distinct CDR3 sequences, over 85% seen once. Material: CD4+ T cells from PBMCs. The source of these receptors is a human donor in good health.

The rearrangement links TRBV5-1 to TRBJ1-6, with 7 bases lining up with TRBD1. CDR3 length equals 14 residues. Trimming cost V 4 bases and J 9 bases; bases outside gene matches: 7. Germline-derived CDR1 and CDR2 are SGHRS and YFSETQ. DNA for the CDR3: TGCGCCAGCAGCCTCGACAGGGACTCTTCACCCCTCCACTTT. Its protein is CASSLDRDSSPLHF.

J is TRBJ1-6 and V is TRBV4-1, with D tentatively TRBD1 (6 bases). The CDR3 sequence is 12 residues long. Looked up from germline, CDR1 is MGHRA and CDR2 is YSYEKL. V dropped 0 bases and J dropped 13 bases, with 7 bases sitting between them. This chain's CDR3 is CASSQETGPLHF. CDR3 DNA sequence: TGCGCCAGCAGCCAAGAGACAGGCCCCCTCCACTTT.

This clonotype is a singleton in its sample. This chain uses TRBV3-1 with TRBJ2-5; weak D call: TRBD1 (6 bases). Germline CDR1 reads LGHDT; CDR2 reads YNNKEL (reference sequence). The V end was cut by 2 bases, the J end by 5 bases, with 15 bases between. This CDR3 has 15 amino acids. CDR3 in DNA: TGTGCCAGCAGCCAAAGACTGGGGGCGGGCGAGACCCAGTACTTC. Protein product: CASSQRLGAGETQYF.

The chain is built from TRBV6-2 or TRBV6-3 and TRBJ2-3; TRBD1 agrees at 9 bases. Trimming cost V 4 bases and J 7 bases; bases outside gene matches: 9. This CDR3 contains 15 residues. Germline V gene lookup returns CDR1 MNHEY and CDR2 SVGEGT. The CDR3 sequence is CASSSGQGPGNTQYF. The CDR3 bases are TGTGCCAGCAGTTCAGGACAGGGGCCGGGGAATACGCAGTATTTT.

V and J are TRBV30 and TRBJ1-6; D is undetermined. Trimming took 3 bases from V and 6 from J, leaving 6 bases between them. Germline CDR1 and CDR2: GTSNPN and SVGIG (reference sequence). The length of the CDR3 is 12 residues. DNA of the CDR3: TGTGCCTGGAGCCACCCTAATTCACCCCTCCACTTT. It codes for CAWSHPNSPLHF.

The rearrangement links TRBV15 to TRBJ2-7; the D gene is possibly TRBD1 (5 bases). CDR3 length: 15 amino acids. The V gene lost 3 bases and the J gene lost 2 bases, with 14 bases spanning the gap. CDR1 is LNHNV, CDR2 YYDKDF, per germline (reference sequence). DNA of the CDR3: TGTGCCACCAGCAGGGATTACAGGACCCCCTACGAGCAGTACTTC. Protein: CATSRDYRTPYEQYF.

The chain recombines TRBV5-4 with TRBJ2-3; D gene unclear. V lost 9 bases and J lost 0, with 8 bases in between. The CDR3 runs to 12 residues. Per germline, CDR1 SGHNT and CDR2 YYREEE (reference sequence). CDR3 in DNA: TGTGCCACTACCACTAGCACAGATACGCAGTATTTT. As protein: CATTTSTDTQYF.

The gene calls are TRBV4-3 and TRBJ2-7, with no clear D. Deletions cut 0 bases from V and 12 bases from J, with 18 bases between. This CDR3 comprises 14 residues. Germline V CDR1 and CDR2: LGHNA, YSLEER. CDR3 region: CASSQEWLRNRLYF. The CDR3 nucleotides are TGCGCCAGCAGCCAAGAATGGCTCCGAAATAGACTGTACTTC.

The genes are TRBV30 and TRBJ1-2, with D perhaps TRBD1 (6 bases). Germline V gene lookup returns CDR1 GTSNPN and CDR2 SVGIG (reference sequence). V lost 2 bases to trimming and J lost 4 bases, with 20 bases between them. This CDR3 is built from 16 residues. The CDR3 region has the DNA TGTGCCTGGAGTCCCGGGGGGACACGGCTAATCTATGGCTACACCTTC. Translating gives CAWSPGGTRLIYGYTF.

The sample holds one count of this clonotype. CDR3 protein: CASSQGDREGSPLHF. The CDR3 nucleotides are TGTGCCAGCAGCCAAGGGGACAGGGAAGGATCACCCCTCCACTTT. The chain carries TRBV13 and TRBJ1-6; 9 bases line up with TRBD1. Germline CDR1 and CDR2: PRHDT and FYEKMQ (reference sequence). The CDR3 is 15 amino acids. The V and J ends lost 5 bases and 10 bases, in that order; junction bases with no gene match: 9.